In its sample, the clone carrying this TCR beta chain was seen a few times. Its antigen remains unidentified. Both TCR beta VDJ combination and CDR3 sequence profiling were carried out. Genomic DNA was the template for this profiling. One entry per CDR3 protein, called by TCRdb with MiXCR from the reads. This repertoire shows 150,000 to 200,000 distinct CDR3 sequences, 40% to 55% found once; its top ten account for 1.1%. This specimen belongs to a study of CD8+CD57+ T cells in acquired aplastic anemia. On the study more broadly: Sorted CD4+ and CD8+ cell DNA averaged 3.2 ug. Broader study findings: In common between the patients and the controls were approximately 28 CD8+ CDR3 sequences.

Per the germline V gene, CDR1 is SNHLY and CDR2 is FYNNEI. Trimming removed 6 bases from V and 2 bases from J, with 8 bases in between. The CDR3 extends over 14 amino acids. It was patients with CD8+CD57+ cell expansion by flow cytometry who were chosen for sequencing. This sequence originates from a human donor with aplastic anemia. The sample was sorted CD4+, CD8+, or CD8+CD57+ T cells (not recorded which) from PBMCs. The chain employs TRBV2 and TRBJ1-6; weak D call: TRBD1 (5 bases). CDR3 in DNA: TGTGCCAGCAGCTTGACAGCCTATAATTCACCCCTCCACTTT. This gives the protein CASSLTAYNSPLHF.